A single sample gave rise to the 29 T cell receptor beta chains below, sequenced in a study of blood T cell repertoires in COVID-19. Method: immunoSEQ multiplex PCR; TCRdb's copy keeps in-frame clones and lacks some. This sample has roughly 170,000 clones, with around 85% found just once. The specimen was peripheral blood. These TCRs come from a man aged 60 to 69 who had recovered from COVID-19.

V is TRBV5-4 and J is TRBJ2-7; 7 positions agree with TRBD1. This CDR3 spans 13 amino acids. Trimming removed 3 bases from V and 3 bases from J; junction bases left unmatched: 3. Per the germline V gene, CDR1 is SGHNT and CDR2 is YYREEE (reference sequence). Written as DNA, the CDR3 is TGTGCCAGCAGCTGGGACAGTGACTACGAGCAGTACTTC. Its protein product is CASSWDSDYEQYF.

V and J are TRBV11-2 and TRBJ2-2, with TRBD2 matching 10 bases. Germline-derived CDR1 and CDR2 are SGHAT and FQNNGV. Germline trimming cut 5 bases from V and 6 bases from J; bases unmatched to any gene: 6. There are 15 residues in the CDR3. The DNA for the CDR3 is TGTGCCAGCAGCGTTAGCGGGGGGTTGGCCGGGGAGCTGTTTTTT. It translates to CASSVSGGLAGELFF.

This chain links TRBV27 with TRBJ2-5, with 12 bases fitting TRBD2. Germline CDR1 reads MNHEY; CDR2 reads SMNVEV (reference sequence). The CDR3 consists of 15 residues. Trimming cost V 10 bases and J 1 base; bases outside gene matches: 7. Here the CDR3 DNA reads TGTGCCACGCGGACTAGCGGGACCCGCCAAGAGACCCAGTACTTC. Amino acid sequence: CATRTSGTRQETQYF.

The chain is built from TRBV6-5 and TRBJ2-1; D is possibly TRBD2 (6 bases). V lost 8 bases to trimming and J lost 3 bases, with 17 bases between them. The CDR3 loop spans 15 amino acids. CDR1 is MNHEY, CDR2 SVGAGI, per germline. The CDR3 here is CASSRAGLNYNEQFF. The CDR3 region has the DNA TGTGCCAGCTCCCGGGCGGGACTTAACTACAATGAGCAGTTCTTC.

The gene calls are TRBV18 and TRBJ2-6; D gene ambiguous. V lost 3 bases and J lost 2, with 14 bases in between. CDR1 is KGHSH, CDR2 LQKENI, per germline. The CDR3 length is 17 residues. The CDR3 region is CASSPVASLPGANVLTF. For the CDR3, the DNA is TGTGCCAGCTCACCCGTTGCCAGTCTCCCTGGGGCCAACGTCCTGACTTTC.

CDR3 DNA: TGTGCCAGCAGCTTAGGTCGCGGTAGCGGGGGACAAGAGACCCAGTACTTC. Amino acid sequence: CASSLGRGSGGQETQYF. The chain couples TRBV11-3 to TRBJ2-5, with 9 bases lining up with TRBD2. With V trimmed by 1 base and J by 2 bases, 8 bases remained unmatched. The CDR3 length is 17 residues. Germline values: CDR1 SGHNT, CDR2 YENEEA.

CDR3 loop: CASRGQFNEKLFF. In DNA, the CDR3 is TGTGCCAGCCGGGGACAGTTTAATGAAAAACTGTTTTTT. The chain recombines TRBV6-6 with TRBJ1-4; 7 bases align to TRBD1. The CDR3 has 13 amino acids. Germline CDR1 reads MNHNY; CDR2 reads SVGAGI (reference sequence). Losses at the gene ends were 8 bases for V and 4 bases for J; bases not matched to a gene: 4.

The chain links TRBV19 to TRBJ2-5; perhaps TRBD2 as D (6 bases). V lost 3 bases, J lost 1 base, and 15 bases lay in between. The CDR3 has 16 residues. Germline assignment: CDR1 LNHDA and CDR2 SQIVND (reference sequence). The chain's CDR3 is CASSILSGLTQETQYF. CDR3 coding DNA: TGTGCCAGTAGTATCCTTTCGGGACTCACCCAAGAGACCCAGTACTTC.

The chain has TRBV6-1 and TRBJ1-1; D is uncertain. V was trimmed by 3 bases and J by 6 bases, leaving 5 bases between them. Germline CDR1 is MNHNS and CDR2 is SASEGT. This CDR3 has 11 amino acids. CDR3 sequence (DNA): TGTGCCAGCAGTGACAGGCCTGAAGCTTTCTTT. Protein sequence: CASSDRPEAFF.

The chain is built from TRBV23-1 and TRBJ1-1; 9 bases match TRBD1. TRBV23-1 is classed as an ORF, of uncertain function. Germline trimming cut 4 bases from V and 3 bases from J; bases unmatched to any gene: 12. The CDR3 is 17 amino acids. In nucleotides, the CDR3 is TGCGCCAGCAGTCCTAAAACAGGACAGGGGAGTCACACTGAAGCTTTCTTT. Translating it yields CASSPKTGQGSHTEAFF.

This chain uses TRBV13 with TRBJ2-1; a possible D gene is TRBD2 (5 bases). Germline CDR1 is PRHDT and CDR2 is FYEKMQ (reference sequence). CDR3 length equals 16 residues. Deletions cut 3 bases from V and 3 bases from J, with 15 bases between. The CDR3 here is CASSFLAGYGYNEQFF. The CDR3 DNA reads TGTGCCAGCAGCTTCCTAGCTGGGTATGGCTACAATGAGCAGTTCTTC.

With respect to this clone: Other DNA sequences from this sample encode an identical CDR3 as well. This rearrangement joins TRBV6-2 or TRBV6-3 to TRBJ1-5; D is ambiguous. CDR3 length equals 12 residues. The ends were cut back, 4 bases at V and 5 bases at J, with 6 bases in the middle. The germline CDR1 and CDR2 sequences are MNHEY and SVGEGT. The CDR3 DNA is TGTGCCAGCAGTTCACAAGATCAGCCCCAGCATTTT. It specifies CASSSQDQPQHF.

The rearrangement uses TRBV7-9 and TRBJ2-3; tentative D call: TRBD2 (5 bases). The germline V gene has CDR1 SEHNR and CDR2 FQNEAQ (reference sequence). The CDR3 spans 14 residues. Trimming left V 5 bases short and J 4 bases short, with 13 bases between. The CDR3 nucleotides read TGTGCCAGCAGCGCCGGGGTCGACGCAGATACGCAGTATTTT. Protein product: CASSAGVDADTQYF.

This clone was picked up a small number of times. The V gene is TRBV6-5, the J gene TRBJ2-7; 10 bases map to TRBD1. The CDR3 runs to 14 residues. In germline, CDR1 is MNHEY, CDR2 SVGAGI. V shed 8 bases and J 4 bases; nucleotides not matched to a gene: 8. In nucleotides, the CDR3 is TGTGCCAGCCGGCCGATGGGACAGGGGTACGAGCAGTACTTC. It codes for CASRPMGQGYEQYF.

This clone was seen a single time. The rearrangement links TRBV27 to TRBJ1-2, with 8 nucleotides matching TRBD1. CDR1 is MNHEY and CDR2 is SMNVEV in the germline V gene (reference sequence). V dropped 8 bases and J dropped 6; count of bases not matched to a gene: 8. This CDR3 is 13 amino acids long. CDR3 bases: TGTGCCAGCGGACAGGGAAGGGGCGATGGCTACACCTTC. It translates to CASGQGRGDGYTF.

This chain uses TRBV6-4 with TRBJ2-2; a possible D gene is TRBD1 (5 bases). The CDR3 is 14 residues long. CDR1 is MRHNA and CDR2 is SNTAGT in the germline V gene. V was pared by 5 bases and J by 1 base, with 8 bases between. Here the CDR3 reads CASSSQVNTGELFF. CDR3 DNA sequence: TGTGCCAGCAGTTCACAGGTGAACACCGGGGAGCTGTTTTTT.

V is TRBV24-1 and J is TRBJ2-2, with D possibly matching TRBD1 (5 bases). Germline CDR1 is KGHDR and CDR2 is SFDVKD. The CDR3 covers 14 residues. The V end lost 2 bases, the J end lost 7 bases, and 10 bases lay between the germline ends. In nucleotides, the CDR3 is TGTGCCACCAGTGATTACCCTGGACACGGGGAGCTGTTTTTT. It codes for CATSDYPGHGELFF.

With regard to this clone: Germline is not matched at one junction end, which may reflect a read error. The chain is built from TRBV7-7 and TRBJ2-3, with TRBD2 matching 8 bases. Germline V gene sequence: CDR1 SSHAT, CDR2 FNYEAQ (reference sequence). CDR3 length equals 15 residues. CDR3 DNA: TGTGCTAGCAGCTTAGAAGCGGGGGTCACAGATACGCAGTATTTT. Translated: CASSLEAGVTDTQYF.

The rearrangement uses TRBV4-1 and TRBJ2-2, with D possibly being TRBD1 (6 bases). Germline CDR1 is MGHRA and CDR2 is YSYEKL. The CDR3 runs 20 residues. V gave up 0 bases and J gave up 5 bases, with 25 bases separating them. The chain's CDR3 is CASSQDVNWVGARETGELFF. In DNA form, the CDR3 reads TGCGCCAGCAGCCAAGACGTAAATTGGGTGGGGGCAAGGGAAACCGGGGAGCTGTTTTTT.

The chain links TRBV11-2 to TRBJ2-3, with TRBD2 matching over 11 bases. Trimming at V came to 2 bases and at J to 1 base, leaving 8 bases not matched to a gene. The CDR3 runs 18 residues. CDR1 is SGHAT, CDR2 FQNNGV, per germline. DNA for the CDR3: TGTGCCAGCAGCTTAAGCCTATTACTAGCGGGGGGCACAGATACGCAGTATTTT. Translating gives CASSLSLLLAGGTDTQYF.

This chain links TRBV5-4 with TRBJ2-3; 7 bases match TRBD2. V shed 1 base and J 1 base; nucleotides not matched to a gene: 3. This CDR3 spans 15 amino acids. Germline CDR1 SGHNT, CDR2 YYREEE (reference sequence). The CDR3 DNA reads TGTGCCAGCAGCTTGAATCTAGCGGGCACAGATACGCAGTATTTT. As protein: CASSLNLAGTDTQYF.

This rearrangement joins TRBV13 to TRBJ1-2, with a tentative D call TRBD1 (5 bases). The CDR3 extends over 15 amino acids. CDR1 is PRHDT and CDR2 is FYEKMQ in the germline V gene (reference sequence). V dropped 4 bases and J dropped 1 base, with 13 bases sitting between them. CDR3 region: CASSSPRQGNYGYTF. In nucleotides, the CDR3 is TGTGCCAGCAGCTCCCCTCGGCAGGGTAACTATGGCTACACCTTC.

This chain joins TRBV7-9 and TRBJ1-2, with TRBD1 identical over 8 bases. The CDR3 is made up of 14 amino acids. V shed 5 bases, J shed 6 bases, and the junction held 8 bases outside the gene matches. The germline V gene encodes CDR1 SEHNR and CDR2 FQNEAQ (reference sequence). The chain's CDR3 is CASSGRTGYDGYTF. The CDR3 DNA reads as TGTGCCAGCAGCGGACGGACAGGGTACGATGGCTACACCTTC.

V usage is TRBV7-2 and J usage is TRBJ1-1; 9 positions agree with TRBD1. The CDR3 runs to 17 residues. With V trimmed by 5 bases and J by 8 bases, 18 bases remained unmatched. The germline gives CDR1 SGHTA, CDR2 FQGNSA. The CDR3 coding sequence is TGTGCCAGCAGCCCAATGGGGACAGGGTCTTTAGGCTTAGAAGCTTTCTTT. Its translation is CASSPMGTGSLGLEAFF.

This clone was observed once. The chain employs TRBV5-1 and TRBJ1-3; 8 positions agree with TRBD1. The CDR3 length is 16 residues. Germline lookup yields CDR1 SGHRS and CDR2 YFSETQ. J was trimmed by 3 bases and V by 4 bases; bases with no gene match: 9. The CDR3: CASSHGTGSLGNTIYF. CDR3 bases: TGCGCCAGCAGCCATGGGACAGGCTCTCTTGGAAACACCATATATTTT. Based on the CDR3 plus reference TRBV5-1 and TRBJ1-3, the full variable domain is KAGVTQTPRYLIKTRGQQVTLSCSPISGHRSVSWYQQTPGQGLQFLFEYFSETQRNKGNFPGRFSGRQFSNSRSEMNVSTLELGDSALYLCASSHGTGSLGNTIYFGEGSWLTVV.

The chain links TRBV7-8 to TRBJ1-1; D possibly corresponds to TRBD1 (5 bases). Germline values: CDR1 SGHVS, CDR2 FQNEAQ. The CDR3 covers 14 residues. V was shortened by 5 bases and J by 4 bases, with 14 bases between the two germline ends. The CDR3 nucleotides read TGTGCCAGCAGCCGAGAGTGGGGGGGCACTGAAGCTTTCTTT. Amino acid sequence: CASSREWGGTEAFF.

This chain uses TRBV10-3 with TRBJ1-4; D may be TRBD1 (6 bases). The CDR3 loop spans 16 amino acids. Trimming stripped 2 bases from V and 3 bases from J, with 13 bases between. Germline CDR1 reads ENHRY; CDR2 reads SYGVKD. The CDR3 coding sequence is TGTGCCATCAGTGAGACAGGGATTGGCGCTAATGAAAAACTGTTTTTT. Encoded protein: CAISETGIGANEKLFF.

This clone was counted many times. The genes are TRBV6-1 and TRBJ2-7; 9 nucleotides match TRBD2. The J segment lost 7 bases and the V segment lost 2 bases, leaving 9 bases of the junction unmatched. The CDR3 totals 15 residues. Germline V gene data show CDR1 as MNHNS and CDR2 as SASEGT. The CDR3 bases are TGTGCCAGCAGTGAAATAGCGGGGGCCACCGGGGAGCAGTACTTC. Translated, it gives CASSEIAGATGEQYF.

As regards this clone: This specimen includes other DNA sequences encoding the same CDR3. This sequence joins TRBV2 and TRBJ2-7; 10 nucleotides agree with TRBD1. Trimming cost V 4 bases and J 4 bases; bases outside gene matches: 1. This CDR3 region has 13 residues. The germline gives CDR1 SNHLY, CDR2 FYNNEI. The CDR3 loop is CASSGQGAYEQYF. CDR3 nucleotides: TGTGCCAGCAGTGGACAGGGGGCGTACGAGCAGTACTTC. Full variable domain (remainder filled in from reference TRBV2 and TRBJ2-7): EPEVTQTPSHQVTQMGQEVILRCVPISNHLYFYWYRQILGQKVEFLVSFYNNEISEKSEIFDDQFSVERPDGSNFTLKIRSTKLEDSAMYFCASSGQGAYEQYFGPGTRLTVT.